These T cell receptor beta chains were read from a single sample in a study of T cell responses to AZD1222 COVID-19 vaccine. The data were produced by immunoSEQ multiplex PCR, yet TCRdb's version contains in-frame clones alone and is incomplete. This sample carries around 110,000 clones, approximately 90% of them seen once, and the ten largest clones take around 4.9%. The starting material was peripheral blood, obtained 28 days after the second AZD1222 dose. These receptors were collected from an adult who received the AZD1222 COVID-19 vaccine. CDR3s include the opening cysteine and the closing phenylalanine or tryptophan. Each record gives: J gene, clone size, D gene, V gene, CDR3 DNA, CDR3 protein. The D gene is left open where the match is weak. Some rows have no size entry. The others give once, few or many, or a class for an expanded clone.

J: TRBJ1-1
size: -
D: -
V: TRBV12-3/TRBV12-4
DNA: TGTGCCAGCAGTTTTCCGGGCACTGAAGCTTTCTTT
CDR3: CASSFPGTEAFF

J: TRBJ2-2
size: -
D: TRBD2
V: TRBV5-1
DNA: TGCGCCAGCAGCTTGGCTAGCGGGACGAACACCGGGGAGCTGTTTTTT
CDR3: CASSLASGTNTGELFF

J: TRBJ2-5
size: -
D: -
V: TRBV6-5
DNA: TGTGCCAGCAGTTATGCGGGTGGCCAAGAGACCCAGTACTTC
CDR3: CASSYAGGQETQYF

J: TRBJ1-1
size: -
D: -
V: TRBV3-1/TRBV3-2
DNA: TGTGCCAGCAGCCCCCGCCAGGGCTTGACTGAAGCTTTCTTT
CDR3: CASSPRQGLTEAFF

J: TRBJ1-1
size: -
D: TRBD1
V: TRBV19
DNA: TGTGCCAGTAGCCGGGACAGGGGGCGCACTGAAGCTTTCTTT
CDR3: CASSRDRGRTEAFF

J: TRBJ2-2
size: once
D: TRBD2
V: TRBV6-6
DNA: TGTGCCAGCAGTCCACCCCTCGGGGGGGTCTCGAGCACCGGGGAGCTGTTTTTT
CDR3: CASSPPLGGVSSTGELFF

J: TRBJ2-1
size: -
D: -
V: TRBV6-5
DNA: TGTGCCAGCAGCTCAGGGGCTAATTCCTACAATGAGCAGTTCTTC
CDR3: CASSSGANSYNEQFF

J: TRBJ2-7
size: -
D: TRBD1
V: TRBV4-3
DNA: TGCGCCAGCAGCCGCGAGGACAGGGAGGTTTCCTACGAGCAGTACTTC
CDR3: CASSREDREVSYEQYF

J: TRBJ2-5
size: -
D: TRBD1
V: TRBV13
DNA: TGTGCCAGCAGCCCTGCTCCCGGGACAGGAGAAGAGACCCAGTACTTC
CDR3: CASSPAPGTGEETQYF

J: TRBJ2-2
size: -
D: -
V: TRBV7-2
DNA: TGTGCCAGCAGTTCCCTCAGTGGGACCGGGGAGCTGTTTTTT
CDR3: CASSSLSGTGELFF

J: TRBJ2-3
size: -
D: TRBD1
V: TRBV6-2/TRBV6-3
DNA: TGTGCCAGCAGTCCGACCGGGACAGGGAGCACAGATACGCAGTATTTT
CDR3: CASSPTGTGSTDTQYF

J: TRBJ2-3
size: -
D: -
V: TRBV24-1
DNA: TGTGCCACCAGTGATCCCCACCGAGGGGACGCAGATACGCAGTATTTT
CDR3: CATSDPHRGDADTQYF

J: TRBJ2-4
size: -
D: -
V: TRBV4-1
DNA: TGCGCCAGCAGCCAAGGGGTAGGGTTCTCGGTCAAAAACATTCAGTACTTC
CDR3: CASSQGVGFSVKNIQYF

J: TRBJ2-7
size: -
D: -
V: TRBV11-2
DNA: TGTGCCAGCAGCACGGCGCTCCGACCGAACGAGCAGTACTTC
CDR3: CASSTALRPNEQYF

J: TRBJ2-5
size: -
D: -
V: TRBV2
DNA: TGTGCCAGCAGTCGCACAGGGATGAGGGAGACCCAGTACTTC
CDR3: CASSRTGMRETQYF